The rows below give T cell receptor beta chains drawn from one sample of a study of T cell responses to AZD1222 COVID-19 vaccine. Sequencing used immunoSEQ multiplex PCR; TCRdb keeps in-frame clones, though not all of them. This table has 110,000 to 150,000 clones, 92% appearing once. Sequencing was performed on peripheral blood, taken on day 0 of AZD1222 vaccination. These receptors all come from an adult in good health. Both conserved end residues are part of each CDR3. The D gene is left open where the match is weak. Expanded clones get a size class; other rows say once, few or many, or leave the size out.

.	TRBV19	TRBJ1-1	.	CASSGPQGYTEAFF	TGTGCCAGTAGTGGACCACAGGGTTACACTGAAGCTTTCTTT
.	TRBV5-4	TRBJ2-7	.	CASSSLDDRSLYEQYF	TGTGCCAGCAGCTCCCTTGACGACAGGAGCCTCTACGAGCAGTACTTC
.	TRBV6-5	TRBJ2-3	.	CASSSFGLHTDTQYF	TGTGCCAGCAGTTCCTTCGGACTTCACACAGATACGCAGTATTTT
.	TRBV19	TRBJ1-1	.	CASSIISTGGAFF	TGTGCCAGTAGTATAATTTCTACGGGGGGAGCTTTCTTT
TRBD1	TRBV19	TRBJ1-1	.	CASTLLRDRRQGAFF	TGTGCCAGTACCCTCCTCCGGGACAGGCGGCAGGGAGCTTTCTTT
.	TRBV27	TRBJ2-1	.	CASGSGVSSYNEQFF	TGTGCCAGCGGTTCAGGGGTGAGCTCCTACAATGAGCAGTTCTTC
.	TRBV6-2/TRBV6-3	TRBJ2-7	.	CASSYSRDTYAYEQYF	TGTGCCAGCAGTTACTCCCGGGACACCTACGCCTACGAGCAGTACTTC
TRBD2	TRBV5-1	TRBJ2-1	.	CASSLELGGSYNEQFF	TGCGCCAGCAGCCTAGAGTTGGGAGGGTCTTACAATGAGCAGTTCTTC
.	TRBV19	TRBJ1-4	.	CASSQRGSYEKLFF	TGTGCCAGTAGTCAAAGGGGGTCATATGAAAAACTGTTTTTT
.	TRBV1	TRBJ2-2	.	CTSSLGATSYTGELFF	TGCACCAGCAGCCTTGGCGCCACAAGTTACACCGGGGAGCTGTTTTTT
TRBD1	TRBV12-5	TRBJ1-5	.	CASGLVGLDRGRVNQPQHF	TGTGCTAGTGGTTTGGTAGGTCTGGACAGGGGGCGAGTGAATCAGCCCCAGCATTTT
.	TRBV5-1	TRBJ2-2	.	CASSLLQGAGELFF	TGCGCCAGCAGCTTACTACAGGGCGCCGGGGAGCTGTTTTTT
.	TRBV9	TRBJ2-3	.	CASSVDPLDADTQYF	TGTGCCAGCAGCGTAGACCCTCTAGATGCAGATACGCAGTATTTT
.	TRBV10-2	TRBJ1-2	.	CASSELWTRGYTF	TGCGCCAGCAGTGAGCTTTGGACCCGGGGCTACACCTTC
TRBD2	TRBV19	TRBJ2-1	.	CASRESGRVNERFF	TGTGCCAGTAGGGAAAGCGGGAGGGTCAATGAGCGGTTCTTC
.	TRBV12-3/TRBV12-4	TRBJ2-4	.	CASSETGIGIQYF	TGTGCCAGCAGCGAAACAGGGATTGGCATTCAGTACTTC
TRBD2	TRBV4-2	TRBJ2-3	.	CASSQDWLLAGADTQYF	TGTGCCAGCAGCCAAGATTGGCTCCTAGCGGGAGCAGATACGCAGTATTTT
TRBD1	TRBV7-8	TRBJ1-1	.	CASSFRDRGTEAFF	TGTGCCAGCAGCTTCCGGGACAGGGGCACTGAAGCTTTCTTT
.	TRBV6-5	TRBJ1-2	.	CASSPGLRDYGYTF	TGTGCCAGCAGCCCAGGACTGCGCGACTATGGCTACACCTTC
.	TRBV6-5	TRBJ1-4	few	CASSSRGLNEKLFF	TGTGCCAGCAGTTCCCGAGGGCTTAATGAAAAACTGTTTTTT
.	TRBV30	TRBJ1-2	.	CAWQGQISSGYTF	TGTGCCTGGCAGGGTCAGATTAGCTCGGGCTACACCTTC
.	TRBV19	TRBJ2-3	once	CASSHLWGRPDTQYF	TGTGCCAGTAGTCACCTCTGGGGGAGACCAGATACGCAGTATTTT
.	TRBV10-3	TRBJ2-5	.	CAISESETQYF	TGTGCCATCAGTGAGTCGGAGACCCAGTACTTC
TRBD2	TRBV11-1	TRBJ2-1	.	CASSDPGLAGGNEQFF	TGTGCCAGCAGCGATCCGGGACTAGCGGGGGGCAATGAGCAGTTCTTC
.	TRBV7-2	TRBJ2-4	.	CASSEVGAGGRNIQYF	TGTGCCAGCAGCGAAGTGGGGGCTGGGGGTAGAAACATTCAGTACTTC
.	TRBV3-1/TRBV3-2	TRBJ2-2	.	CASSPVPSLATGELFF	TGTGCCAGCAGCCCGGTTCCCTCCCTAGCGACCGGGGAGCTGTTTTTT
.	TRBV11-2	TRBJ2-3	.	CASSLVVADSTDTQYF	TGTGCCAGCAGCTTAGTGGTAGCGGATTCCACAGATACGCAGTATTTT
.	TRBV6-6	TRBJ2-7	.	CASSGIGTAYSYEQYF	TGTGCCAGCAGTGGGATCGGGACTGCCTACTCCTACGAGCAGTACTTC
.	TRBV11-1	TRBJ2-2	.	CASSFVRAGELFF	TGTGCCAGCAGCTTCGTGCGGGCCGGGGAGCTGTTTTTT
TRBD2	TRBV4-1	TRBJ2-7	.	CASSPGTTYPYEQYF	TGCGCCAGCAGCCCCGGGACTACCTATCCCTACGAGCAGTACTTC
TRBD1	TRBV11-2	TRBJ2-3	.	CASSRQGTDTQYF	TGTGCCAGCAGCCGACAGGGGACAGATACGCAGTATTTT
TRBD2	TRBV7-2	TRBJ2-2	.	CASSLVGTSGIPNTGELFF	TGTGCCAGCAGCTTAGTAGGGACTAGCGGAATACCAAACACCGGGGAGCTGTTTTTT
.	TRBV21-1	TRBJ2-3	once	CASSKVGAATDTQYF	TGTGCCAGCAGCAAAGTTGGAGCAGCCACAGATACGCAGTATTTT
.	TRBV6-1	TRBJ2-7	.	CASSDRRQEYF	TGTGCCAGCAGTGACCGCAGGCAGGAGTACTTC
.	TRBV29-1	TRBJ2-2	.	CSVDQGGTGELFF	TGCAGCGTTGATCAGGGGGGCACCGGGGAGCTGTTTTTT
TRBD1	TRBV11-2	TRBJ1-5	once	CASSRDRGWNQPQHF	TGTGCCAGCAGCCGGGACAGGGGGTGGAATCAGCCCCAGCATTTT
.	TRBV3-1/TRBV3-2	TRBJ1-1	.	CASSQQINTEAFF	TGTGCCAGCAGCCAACAGATCAACACTGAAGCTTTCTTT
.	TRBV5-1	TRBJ2-1	.	CASSLSGYNEQFF	TGCGCCAGCAGCTTGAGCGGTTACAATGAGCAGTTCTTC
.	TRBV11-2	TRBJ2-7	.	CASSLETGWYEQYF	TGTGCCAGCAGCTTAGAAACAGGGTGGTACGAGCAGTACTTC
.	TRBV25-1	TRBJ1-2	.	CASSALVGYTF	TGTGCCAGCAGTGCGTTGGTTGGCTACACCTTC
TRBD2	TRBV11-3	TRBJ2-3	.	CASGAGVGLTDTQYF	TGTGCCAGTGGGGCGGGAGTGGGACTCACAGATACGCAGTATTTT
.	TRBV28	TRBJ2-3	.	CASKVAPPSTDTQYF	TGTGCCAGCAAAGTTGCCCCCCCTAGCACAGATACGCAGTATTTT
.	TRBV3-1/TRBV3-2	TRBJ2-2	few	CASRSSGELFF	TGTGCCAGCAGGTCGTCAGGGGAGCTGTTTTTT
TRBD1	TRBV7-2	TRBJ1-6	.	CASSVPRGLSPLHF	TGTGCCAGCTCTGTGCCCAGGGGGCTGTCACCCCTCCACTTT
.	TRBV5-4	TRBJ2-7	once	CASSLGRVLSEQYF	TGTGCCAGCAGCTTAGGGAGAGTATTGAGTGAGCAGTACTTC
.	TRBV5-4	TRBJ1-6	.	CASSLAGDQSPLHF	TGTGCCAGCAGCTTGGCCGGGGATCAATCACCCCTCCACTTT
.	TRBV19	TRBJ1-2	.	CASSLGPANYGYTF	TGTGCCAGTAGTTTAGGGCCGGCGAACTATGGCTACACCTTC
.	TRBV27	TRBJ1-3	.	CASSLNFDSGNTIYF	TGTGCCAGCAGTTTAAATTTCGACTCTGGAAACACCATATATTTT
.	TRBV7-2	TRBJ1-2	.	CASSQGPTTNYGYTF	TGTGCCAGCAGCCAGGGACCGACTACTAACTATGGCTACACCTTC
.	TRBV6-5	TRBJ2-7	.	CASSYTESSYEQYF	TGTGCCAGCAGTTACACTGAGAGCTCCTACGAGCAGTACTTC
.	TRBV3-1/TRBV3-2	TRBJ1-1	.	CASRRMNTEAFF	TGTGCCAGCCGACGGATGAACACTGAAGCTTTCTTT
.	TRBV15	TRBJ1-6	.	CATSSAPPGILHF	TGTGCCACCAGCAGCGCTCCCCCGGGGATCCTCCACTTT
TRBD1	TRBV11-2	TRBJ1-2	.	CASSSDRGWYGYTF	TGTGCCAGCAGCTCGGACAGGGGGTGGTATGGCTACACCTTC
TRBD2	TRBV29-1	TRBJ2-3	once	CSVERVTSGGDTDTQYF	TGCAGCGTTGAGAGAGTGACTAGCGGGGGAGACACAGATACGCAGTATTTT
TRBD1	TRBV7-9	TRBJ2-7	few	CASSMTLPHLVPGQGSHEQYF	TGTGCCAGCAGCATGACTTTACCCCACCTAGTACCGGGACAGGGGAGCCACGAGCAGTACTTC